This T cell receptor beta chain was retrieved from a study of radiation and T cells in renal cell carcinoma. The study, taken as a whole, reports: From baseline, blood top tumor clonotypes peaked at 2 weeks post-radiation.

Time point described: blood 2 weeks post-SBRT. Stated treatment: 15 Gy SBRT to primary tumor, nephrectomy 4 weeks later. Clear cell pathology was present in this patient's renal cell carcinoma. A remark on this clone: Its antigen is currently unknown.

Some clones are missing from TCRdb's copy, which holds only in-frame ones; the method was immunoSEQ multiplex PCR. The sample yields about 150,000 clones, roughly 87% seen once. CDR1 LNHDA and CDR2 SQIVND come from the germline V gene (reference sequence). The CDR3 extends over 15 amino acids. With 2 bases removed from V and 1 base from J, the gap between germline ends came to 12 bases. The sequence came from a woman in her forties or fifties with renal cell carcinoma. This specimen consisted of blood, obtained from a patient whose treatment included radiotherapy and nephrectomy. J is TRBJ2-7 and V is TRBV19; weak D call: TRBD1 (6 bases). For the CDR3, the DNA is TGTGCCAGTAGTATAAAGGGGACACCATCCTACGAGCAGTACTTC. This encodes CASSIKGTPSYEQYF.